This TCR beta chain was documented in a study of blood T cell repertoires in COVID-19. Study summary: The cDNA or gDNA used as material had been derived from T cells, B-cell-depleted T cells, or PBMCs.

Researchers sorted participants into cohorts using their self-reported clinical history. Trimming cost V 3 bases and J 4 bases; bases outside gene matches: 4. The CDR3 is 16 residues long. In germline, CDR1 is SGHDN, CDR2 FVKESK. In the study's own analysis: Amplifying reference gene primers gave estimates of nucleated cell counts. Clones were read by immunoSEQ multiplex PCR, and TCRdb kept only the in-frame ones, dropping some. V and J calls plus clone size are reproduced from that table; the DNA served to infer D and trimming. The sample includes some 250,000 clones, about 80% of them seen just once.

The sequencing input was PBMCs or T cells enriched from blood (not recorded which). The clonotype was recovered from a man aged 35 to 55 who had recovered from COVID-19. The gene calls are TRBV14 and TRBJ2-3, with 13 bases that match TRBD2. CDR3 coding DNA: TGTGCCAGCAGCCAGCCCGGACTAGCGGGAGCAGATACGCAGTATTTT. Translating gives CASSQPGLAGADTQYF.